Below are 9 T cell receptor beta chains sequenced from a single sample in a study of response to subunit inactivated influenza vaccine. Via MiXCR, TCRdb re-called the RT-PCR reads, giving one row per CDR3 protein. The profile shows a few hundred thousand distinct CDR3 sequences, more than 7% of them singletons. Sequenced material: PBMCs from blood, taken 23 to 25 months after vaccination. The receptors shown here come from a man aged 45-69 years who received an inactivated influenza vaccine.

This clonotype was detected ten times or more. The genes are TRBV20-1 and TRBJ2-7; 9 bases map to TRBD1. Per the germline V gene, CDR1 is DFQATT and CDR2 is SNEGSKA (reference sequence). V lost 6 bases and J lost 4; bases outside the gene matches: 7. CDR3 length: 13 amino acids. The CDR3 nucleotides are TGCAGTGCCCAGGGGGACAGGGTGTACGAGCAGTACTTC. Protein sequence: CSAQGDRVYEQYF.

This clonotype was seen many times. This chain uses TRBV20-1 with TRBJ2-2, with 9 bases fitting TRBD2. V shed 3 bases, J shed 8 bases, and the junction held 7 bases outside the gene matches. Looked up from germline, CDR1 is DFQATT and CDR2 is SNEGSKA (reference sequence). The CDR3 runs 14 residues. The CDR3 spells CSASFAGGPGELFF. The CDR3 DNA reads TGCAGTGCTAGTTTTGCGGGAGGGCCTGGGGAGCTGTTTTTT.

The chain recombines TRBV3-1 with TRBJ1-5; D is perhaps TRBD1 (6 bases). V dropped 2 bases and J dropped 4 bases, with 12 bases sitting between them. The V gene's germline CDR1 is LGHDT and CDR2 YNNKEL (reference sequence). There are 15 residues in the CDR3. The CDR3 nucleotides are TGTGCCAGCAGCCAAATGGGGGCCGGGAATCAGCCCCAGCATTTT. This codes for CASSQMGAGNQPQHF.

This clonotype was seen repeatedly, ten times or more. The V and J genes are TRBV12-3 or TRBV12-4 and TRBJ2-5, with 7 bases aligning to TRBD1. CDR3 length: 14 residues. J gave up 4 bases and V 3 bases, and 5 bases lay outside the gene matches. CDR3 sequence reads: CASSFRGGGETQYF. Here the CDR3 DNA reads TGTGCCAGCAGTTTCAGAGGGGGCGGAGAGACCCAGTACTTC.

The chain links TRBV7-2 to TRBJ2-2; 11 bases line up with TRBD2. The CDR3 is 16 residues long. The V gene end was trimmed by 2 bases and the J gene end by 5 bases; junction bases not matched to a gene: 4. The germline V gene encodes CDR1 SGHTA and CDR2 FQGNSA. As DNA, the CDR3 is TGTGCCAGCAGCTTATATAGGACTAGCGGGACCGGGGAGCTGTTTTTT. Translation: CASSLYRTSGTGELFF.

The table lists this clonotype with many counts. The chain employs TRBV7-2 and TRBJ2-3; 7 bases are a match to TRBD2. V lost 0 bases, J lost 1 base, and 4 bases stayed unmatched. Per the germline V gene, CDR1 is SGHTA and CDR2 is FQGNSA. The CDR3 extends over 16 amino acids. The CDR3 bases are TGTGCCAGCAGCTTAGCCGGACTAGGGGGCACAGATACGCAGTATTTT. Translated: CASSLAGLGGTDTQYF.

This clonotype was detected ten times or more. The chain is built from TRBV7-2 and TRBJ1-5; D might be TRBD1 (5 bases). Trimming shortened V by 5 bases and J by 4 bases, and 15 bases separated the two germline ends. Germline CDR1 is SGHTA and CDR2 is FQGNSA. The CDR3 length is 15 residues. CDR3 nucleotide sequence: TGTGCCAGCAGCCATACGGGCGGGGGGAATCAGCCCCAGCATTTT. This translates into CASSHTGGGNQPQHF.

This chain joins TRBV28 and TRBJ1-1; 9 bases match TRBD1. Unmatched junction bases numbered 13, after V lost 6 bases and J lost 2 bases. CDR1 MDHEN and CDR2 SYDVKM come from the germline V gene. The CDR3 has 17 residues. The CDR3 nucleotides read TGTGCCAGCAGGGTCATACAGGGGGCAAGGTCTAACACTGAAGCTTTCTTT. Translating gives CASRVIQGARSNTEAFF.

This clonotype was seen ten or more times. The chain combines TRBV5-1 with TRBJ2-5; tentative D call: TRBD2 (5 bases). Per the germline V gene, CDR1 is SGHRS and CDR2 is YFSETQ. Trimming took off 1 base at V and 4 bases at J, with 8 bases between the two ends. The CDR3 is made up of 13 amino acids. CDR3 residues: CASSLRSGETQYF. DNA of the CDR3: TGCGCCAGCAGCTTGAGAAGCGGAGAGACCCAGTACTTC. Filled out from reference TRBV5-1 and TRBJ2-5, the complete variable domain reads KAGVTQTPRYLIKTRGQQVTLSCSPISGHRSVSWYQQTPGQGLQFLFEYFSETQRNKGNFPGRFSGRQFSNSRSEMNVSTLELGDSALYLCASSLRSGETQYFGPGTRLLVL.